These 18 T cell receptor beta chains share one sample of origin, sequenced in a study of blood T cells in healthy people across ages. The authors ran a second PCR of 7 to 11 cycles using a sample-barcoded 5' primer and a J-beta primer mix. TCRdb called the 5' RACE reads again in MiXCR, with one record for every CDR3 protein. The sample has around 1.5 million distinct CDR3 sequences, approximately 42% seen once. The sequenced material came from blood. These receptors were collected from a woman between 18 and 29 years old in good health.

This clonotype came up a few times. The gene calls are TRBV5-1 and TRBJ2-3, with 8 bases identical to TRBD2. Germline-derived CDR1 and CDR2 are SGHRS and YFSETQ. The CDR3 has 13 residues. The V segment lost 4 bases and the J segment 6 bases; nucleotides outside the gene matches: 4. CDR3 sequence: CASSDGGVDTQYF. CDR3 coding DNA: TGCGCCAGCAGCGACGGGGGGGTCGATACGCAGTATTTT.

This clonotype came up a few times. The chain links TRBV7-9 to TRBJ2-1, with D tentatively TRBD1 (5 bases). Trimming removed 5 bases at V and 9 bases at J, with 17 bases between. Germline V gene data show CDR1 as SEHNR and CDR2 as FQNEAQ (reference sequence). The CDR3 is 14 residues long. The CDR3 spells CASSQGVRWGEQFF. CDR3 sequence (DNA): TGTGCCAGCAGCCAGGGCGTCAGATGGGGTGAGCAGTTCTTC.

This chain joins TRBV25-1 and TRBJ2-2; TRBD1 matches 8 bases. Germline-derived CDR1 and CDR2 are MGHDK and SYGVNS. The V and J ends lost 5 bases and 6 bases, in that order; junction bases with no gene match: 11. CDR3 size: 16 residues. The CDR3 protein is CASSWSPTGGPGELFF. The CDR3 DNA sequence: TGTGCCAGCAGTTGGTCCCCCACAGGGGGTCCCGGGGAGCTGTTTTTT. Based on the CDR3 plus reference TRBV25-1 and TRBJ2-2, the full variable domain is EADIYQTPRYLVIGTGKKITLECSQTMGHDKMYWYQQDPGMELHLIHYSYGVNSTEKGDLSSESTVSRIRTEHFPLTLESARPSHTSQYLCASSWSPTGGPGELFFGEGSRLTVL.

The V call is TRBV5-1, the J call TRBJ2-7; TRBD1 aligns across 8 bases. The tail of the sequence fits TRBJ2-4 better, so the J call may be wrong. Germline V gene data show CDR1 as SGHRS and CDR2 as YFSETQ. The CDR3 loop spans 13 amino acids. The CDR3, as DNA: TGCGCCAGCAGCCTAGACAGGGGATACATTCAGTACTTC. This gives the protein CASSLDRGYIQYF.

The table lists this clonotype with a few counts. The chain uses TRBV20-1 and TRBJ1-1; 7 bases align to TRBD1. CDR3 length: 16 residues. V trimming: 0 bases; J trimming: 0 bases; junction bases outside the gene matches: 7. The germline gives CDR1 DFQATT, CDR2 SNEGSKA (reference sequence). The CDR3 coding sequence is TGCAGTGCTAGAGACTACAGGGGAATGGTGAACACTGAAGCTTTCTTT. Residues: CSARDYRGMVNTEAFF.

The rearrangement uses TRBV2 and TRBJ2-4, with D uncertain. The J call may be mistaken, given a closer DNA end match to TRBJ2-7. CDR1 and CDR2 (germline): SNHLY, FYNNEI. The CDR3 length is 14 residues. CDR3 DNA: TGTGCCAGCAGTGAAGAAGTAGGGCAGTACGAGCAGTACTTC. Amino acid sequence: CASSEEVGQYEQYF.

The V gene is TRBV6-2 or TRBV6-3, the J gene TRBJ2-3; possibly TRBD2 for D (5 bases). Per germline, CDR1 MNHEY and CDR2 SVGEGT. CDR3 size: 15 residues. V lost 0 bases to trimming and J lost 1 base, with 8 bases between them. The CDR3 region is CASSYSGSGTDTQYF. As DNA, the CDR3 is TGTGCCAGCAGTTACTCGGGTAGCGGCACAGATACGCAGTATTTT.

This chain joins TRBV28 and TRBJ1-2, with a tentative D call TRBD1 (6 bases). Trimming removed 6 bases at V and 1 base at J, with 27 bases between. From germline, CDR1 is MDHEN and CDR2 SYDVKM. This CDR3 has 19 residues. CDR3 residues: CASRLGRGGPVRHNYGYTF. The CDR3 DNA is TGTGCCAGCAGATTGGGTAGGGGGGGCCCAGTACGACATAACTATGGCTACACCTTC.

This chain joins TRBV10-3 and TRBJ1-2, with 10 bases identical to TRBD1. This CDR3 is built from 15 residues. The germline CDR1 and CDR2 sequences are ENHRY and SYGVKD. The junction had 11 bases not matched to a gene; V was cut back by 5 bases and J by 8 bases. The CDR3 DNA follows: TGTGCCATCAGTAAGGACAGGGGGGATACCGTCGGCTACACCTTC. Amino acid sequence: CAISKDRGDTVGYTF.

The sample holds a few counts of this clonotype. The V and J genes are TRBV7-2 and TRBJ2-1; 11 bases are a match to TRBD2. The CDR3 totals 16 residues. The trim removed 4 bases at V and 2 bases at J, leaving 4 bases unmatched. In germline, CDR1 is SGHTA, CDR2 FQGNSA. CDR3 protein: CASSSGLAEPYNEQFF. Here the CDR3 DNA reads TGTGCCAGCAGCTCGGGACTAGCGGAACCCTACAATGAGCAGTTCTTC.

The chain couples TRBV5-1 to TRBJ2-5; 9 positions match TRBD2. The CDR3 sequence is 18 residues long. The ends lost 0 bases at V and 0 bases at J; junction bases unmatched: 9. CDR1 and CDR2 (germline): SGHRS, YFSETQ. CDR3 in amino acids: CASSLVASGTNNQETQYF. The CDR3 region has the DNA TGCGCCAGCAGCTTGGTGGCTAGCGGGACAAACAACCAAGAGACCCAGTACTTC.

J is TRBJ2-5 and V is TRBV11-2; D unresolved. Germline CDR1 reads SGHAT; CDR2 reads FQNNGV. CDR3 length equals 16 residues. V lost 0 bases to trimming and J lost 5 bases, with 16 bases between them. The DNA for the CDR3 is TGTGCCAGCAGCTTAGAGGCCGGGCGATTGGGTGAGACCCAGTACTTC. Amino acid sequence: CASSLEAGRLGETQYF. The full variable domain, completed using reference TRBV11-2 and TRBJ2-5, is EAGVAQSPRYKIIEKRQSVAFWCNPISGHATLYWYQQILGQGPKLLIQFQNNGVVDDSQLPKDRFSAERLKGVDSTLKIQPAKLEDSAVYLCASSLEAGRLGETQYFGPGTRLLVL.

The chain is built from TRBV4-1 and TRBJ1-1, with D unresolved. Trimming took off 4 bases at V and 2 bases at J, with 8 bases between the two ends. Germline assignment: CDR1 MGHRA and CDR2 YSYEKL. This CDR3 spans 13 amino acids. The CDR3 bases are TGCGCCAGCAGCCCGATAGGCAACACTGAAGCTTTCTTT. It codes for CASSPIGNTEAFF.

V gene TRBV15 combines with J gene TRBJ2-1; 10 nucleotides align to TRBD1. V shed 3 bases and J 4 bases; nucleotides not matched to a gene: 12. Germline V gene sequence: CDR1 LNHNV, CDR2 YYDKDF (reference sequence). This CDR3 region has 18 residues. CDR3 nucleotides: TGTGCCACCAGCAGTCTCTCGGGACAGGGGAAGTGGTACAATGAGCAGTTCTTC. It encodes CATSSLSGQGKWYNEQFF. Combining the CDR3 with reference TRBV15 and TRBJ2-1 gives the whole variable domain DAMVIQNPRYQVTQFGKPVTLSCSQTLNHNVMYWYQQKSSQAPKLLFHYYDKDFNNEADTPDNFQSRRPNTSFCFLDIRSPGLGDTAMYLCATSSLSGQGKWYNEQFFGPGTRLTVL.

V and J are TRBV3-1 and TRBJ1-1; D call uncertain. V dropped 7 bases and J dropped 3 bases, with 9 bases sitting between them. This CDR3 has 12 amino acids. The germline V gene has CDR1 LGHDT and CDR2 YNNKEL (reference sequence). CDR3: CASNSWDTEAFF. CDR3 sequence (DNA): TGTGCCAGCAATTCTTGGGACACTGAAGCTTTCTTT.

The chain uses TRBV6-5 and TRBJ2-1; a weak D match, TRBD2 (6 bases). Trimming pared 2 bases from V and 5 bases from J, leaving 13 bases between. The germline gives CDR1 MNHEY, CDR2 SVGAGI. The CDR3 contains 15 residues. Here the CDR3 reads CASSYAEGLHNEQFF. DNA of the CDR3: TGTGCCAGCAGTTACGCGGAGGGACTCCACAATGAGCAGTTCTTC.

In the case of this clonotype: With a much larger clone just one base away, this may be a read error. J is TRBJ2-5 and V is TRBV25-1; 11 bases line up with TRBD2. The closer fit of TRBJ2-7 to the DNA end suggests the J call may be wrong. Germline loops: CDR1 MGHDK, CDR2 SYGVNS. This CDR3 has 14 residues. CDR3 nucleotides: TGTGTCAGCAGTGACGGGACTAGCGGCTACGAGCAGTACTTC. Protein product: CVSSDGTSGYEQYF.

The chain joins TRBV20-1 to TRBJ2-3; 8 bases fit TRBD1. The CDR3 covers 17 residues. J lost 2 bases, V lost 4 bases, and 14 bases had no gene match. CDR1 DFQATT and CDR2 SNEGSKA come from the germline V gene (reference sequence). CDR3 region: CSANPTGAKKTTDTQYF. The CDR3 DNA sequence: TGCAGTGCTAACCCGACAGGGGCCAAAAAGACCACAGATACGCAGTATTTT.